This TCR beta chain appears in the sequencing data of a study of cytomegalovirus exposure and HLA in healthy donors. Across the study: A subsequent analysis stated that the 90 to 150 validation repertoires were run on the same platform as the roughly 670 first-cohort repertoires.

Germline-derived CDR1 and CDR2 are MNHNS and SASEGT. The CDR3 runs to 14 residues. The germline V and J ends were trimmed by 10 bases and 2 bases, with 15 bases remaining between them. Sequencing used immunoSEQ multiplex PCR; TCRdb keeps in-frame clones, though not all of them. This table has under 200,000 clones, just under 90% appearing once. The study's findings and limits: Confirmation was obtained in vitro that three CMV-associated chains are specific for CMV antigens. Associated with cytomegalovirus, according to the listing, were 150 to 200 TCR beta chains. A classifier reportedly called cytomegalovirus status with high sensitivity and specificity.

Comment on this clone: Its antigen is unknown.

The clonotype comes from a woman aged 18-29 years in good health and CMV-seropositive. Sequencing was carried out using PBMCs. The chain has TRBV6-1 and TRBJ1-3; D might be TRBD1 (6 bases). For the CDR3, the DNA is TGTGCCACCTCTCAGGGGTTCCCTGGAAACACCATATATTTT. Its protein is CATSQGFPGNTIYF.